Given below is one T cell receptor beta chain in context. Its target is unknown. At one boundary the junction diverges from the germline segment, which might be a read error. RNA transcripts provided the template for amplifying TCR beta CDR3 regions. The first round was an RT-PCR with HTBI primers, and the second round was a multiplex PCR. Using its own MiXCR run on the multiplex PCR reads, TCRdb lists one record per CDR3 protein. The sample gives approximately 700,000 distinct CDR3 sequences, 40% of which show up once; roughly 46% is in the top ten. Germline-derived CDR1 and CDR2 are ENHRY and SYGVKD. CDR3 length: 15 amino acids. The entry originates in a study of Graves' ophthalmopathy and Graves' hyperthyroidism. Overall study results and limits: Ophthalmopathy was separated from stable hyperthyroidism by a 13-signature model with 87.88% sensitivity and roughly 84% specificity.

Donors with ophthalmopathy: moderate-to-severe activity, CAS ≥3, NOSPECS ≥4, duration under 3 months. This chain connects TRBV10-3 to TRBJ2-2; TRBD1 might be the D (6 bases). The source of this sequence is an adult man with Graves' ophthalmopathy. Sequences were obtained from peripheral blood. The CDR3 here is CASSLQGPSTGELFF. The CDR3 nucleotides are TGTGCCAGCAGTCTACAGGGACCCAGCACCGGGGAGCTGTTTTTT.